This passage covers 5 T cell receptor beta chains from one sample sequenced in a study of T cell responses to AZD1222 COVID-19 vaccine. The assay was immunoSEQ multiplex PCR, and TCRdb's table has in-frame clones only and misses some. The sample yields over 110,000 clones, roughly 91% seen once. The specimen was peripheral blood, collected on day 0 of AZD1222 vaccination. Receptor source: an adult in good health.

Points on this clone: Additional DNA sequences in this sample encode the identical CDR3. The rearrangement links TRBV12-3 or TRBV12-4 to TRBJ2-3; no clear D. CDR3 size: 11 residues. The V and J ends lost 6 bases and 2 bases respectively, with 3 bases between them. The DNA for the CDR3 is TGTGCCAGCAGCCTCACAGATACGCAGTATTTT. This sequence encodes CASSLTDTQYF.

The rearrangement links TRBV12-3 or TRBV12-4 to TRBJ2-1, with a possible D match to TRBD2 (5 bases). CDR3 length equals 13 residues. V was shortened by 2 bases and J by 10 bases, with 12 bases between the two germline ends. The CDR3 nucleotides are TGTGCCAGCAGTTTAAACCCGCCGGGGGAGCAGTTCTTC. This translates into CASSLNPPGEQFF.

The V gene is TRBV6-6, the J gene TRBJ2-2, with D perhaps TRBD2 (6 bases). CDR1 is MNHNY, CDR2 SVGAGI, per germline (reference sequence). The CDR3 has 19 residues. V lost 5 bases and J lost 5, with 27 bases in between. The CDR3 here is CASSPTSEGWLRGTGELFF. CDR3 coding DNA: TGTGCCAGCAGTCCAACCTCCGAAGGGTGGTTACGGGGGACCGGGGAGCTGTTTTTT.

V is TRBV4-1 and J is TRBJ2-7; TRBD2 matches 8 bases. The germline gives CDR1 MGHRA, CDR2 YSYEKL. V shed 1 base, J shed 3 bases, and the junction held 14 bases outside the gene matches. This CDR3 has 18 residues. Written as DNA, the CDR3 is TGCGCCAGCAGCCAAGCCAATCGCGCGGCTAGCGGGCGCTACGAGCAGTACTTC. Translated: CASSQANRAASGRYEQYF.

The table lists this clone with a count of one. The J gene is TRBJ2-7, the V gene TRBV19, with 7 positions matching TRBD2. The germline V gene has CDR1 LNHDA and CDR2 SQIVND (reference sequence). V dropped 7 bases and J dropped 1; count of bases not matched to a gene: 7. This CDR3 spans 14 amino acids. The CDR3 DNA follows: TGTGCCAGTAATACGGGAGGTACGTCCTACGAGCAGTACTTC. Protein: CASNTGGTSYEQYF. Combining the CDR3 with reference TRBV19 and TRBJ2-7 gives the whole variable domain DGGITQSPKYLFRKEGQNVTLSCEQNLNHDAMYWYRQDPGQGLRLIYYSQIVNDFQKGDIAEGYSVSREKKESFPLTVTSAQKNPTAFYLCASNTGGTSYEQYFGPGTRLTVT.